The rows below give T cell receptor beta chains drawn from one sample of a study of T cell responses to AZD1222 COVID-19 vaccine. Clones were read by immunoSEQ multiplex PCR, and TCRdb kept only the in-frame ones, dropping some. The sample yields approximately 90,000 clones, approximately 88% seen once. The specimen was peripheral blood, collected on day 0 of AZD1222 vaccination. Receptor source: an adult in good health. The CDR3 runs from the conserved cysteine through the conserved F or W. A D gene is named only where the DNA matches it firmly. Only some rows state a clone size, as once, few, many or a class for expanded clones.

-	TRBD1	TRBJ2-7	TRBV10-3	TGTGCCACCACGGGACAGGGCGGCATGTACGAGCAGTACTTC	CATTGQGGMYEQYF
-	-	TRBJ2-7	TRBV12-2	TGTGCAAGTCGCTCCGCGTACGGCGACGAGCAGTACTTC	CASRSAYGDEQYF
-	-	TRBJ2-1	TRBV21-1	TGTGCCAGCGCCCGTAATGAGCAGTTCTTC	CASARNEQFF
-	TRBD1	TRBJ1-1	TRBV7-2	TGTGCCAGCAGCTTACGGACAGGGAACACTGAAGCTTTCTTT	CASSLRTGNTEAFF
-	-	TRBJ1-2	TRBV10-2	TGCGCCACCCAAAGTTCCCTTGGCTACACCTTC	CATQSSLGYTF
-	-	TRBJ2-2	TRBV27	TGTGCCAGCAGTCCATCTAGGTATTTCGGGGAGCTGTTTTTT	CASSPSRYFGELFF
-	TRBD1	TRBJ1-2	TRBV19	TGTGCCAGTAGTATTCGCCGGGGACAGGGCCACTATGGCTACACCTTC	CASSIRRGQGHYGYTF
-	-	TRBJ1-1	TRBV15	TGTGCCACCAGCACCCACGGGATGAACACTGAAGCTTTCTTT	CATSTHGMNTEAFF
-	-	TRBJ1-2	TRBV5-1	TGCGCCAGCAGCTTGGCCTTTGAGAAAAACTATGGCTACACCTTC	CASSLAFEKNYGYTF
-	-	TRBJ1-2	TRBV5-1	TGCGCCAGCAGCTTGAGGCAGGGAAATGATGGCTACACCTTC	CASSLRQGNDGYTF
-	TRBD1	TRBJ1-5	TRBV2	TGTGCCAGCAGCGACCAGGGGGGAAATCAGCCCCAGCATTTT	CASSDQGGNQPQHF
-	-	TRBJ2-7	TRBV6-5	TGTGCCAGCAGTTACGGACAGTCCTACGAGCAGTACTTC	CASSYGQSYEQYF
-	-	TRBJ2-7	TRBV7-9	TGTGCCAGCAGCTTTCGGTCCACTAGCTACGAGCAGTACTTC	CASSFRSTSYEQYF
many	-	TRBJ2-7	TRBV12-3/TRBV12-4	TGTGCCAGCAGTTTAGCCCTAGACGAGCAGTACTTC	CASSLALDEQYF
-	-	TRBJ1-2	TRBV9	TGTGCCAGCAGCCCCTCCAGGGGTCCGTATGGCTACACCTTC	CASSPSRGPYGYTF
-	-	TRBJ2-1	TRBV7-9	TGTGCCAGCAGGCTAAAGACTGAAAAAACGAATGAGCAGTTCTTC	CASRLKTEKTNEQFF
-	-	TRBJ2-7	TRBV5-4	TGTGCCAGCAGCTTGGGCCCGGGACGGGACAATTCCTACGAGCAGTACTTC	CASSLGPGRDNSYEQYF
-	TRBD1	TRBJ2-1	TRBV24-1	TGTGCCACCACCGGGACAGGGTCGCCAAATGAGCAGTTCTTC	CATTGTGSPNEQFF
few	-	TRBJ1-5	TRBV3-1/TRBV3-2	TGTGCCAGCAGCCAAGGGGGAGGTAATCAGCCCCAGCATTTT	CASSQGGGNQPQHF